This T cell receptor beta chain originates from a study of cytomegalovirus exposure and HLA in healthy donors. The V end lost 2 bases, the J end lost 6 bases, and 14 bases lay between the germline ends. CDR3 length: 14 amino acids. Germline V gene lookup returns CDR1 MNHNY and CDR2 SVGAGI (reference sequence). 60 Vbeta and 13 Jbeta primers were used in PCR. The data were produced by immunoSEQ multiplex PCR, yet TCRdb's version contains in-frame clones alone and is incomplete. The sample lists roughly 71,000 clones; roughly 80% were seen once. The sequencing input was PBMCs. V gene TRBV6-6 combines with J gene TRBJ2-7, with D possibly being TRBD1 (5 bases). This TCR was recovered from a girl aged 10-17 years in good health and CMV-seropositive. CDR3: CASSYSQGLGEQYF. As DNA, the CDR3 is TGTGCCAGCAGTTACAGTCAGGGCCTGGGCGAGCAGTACTTC.